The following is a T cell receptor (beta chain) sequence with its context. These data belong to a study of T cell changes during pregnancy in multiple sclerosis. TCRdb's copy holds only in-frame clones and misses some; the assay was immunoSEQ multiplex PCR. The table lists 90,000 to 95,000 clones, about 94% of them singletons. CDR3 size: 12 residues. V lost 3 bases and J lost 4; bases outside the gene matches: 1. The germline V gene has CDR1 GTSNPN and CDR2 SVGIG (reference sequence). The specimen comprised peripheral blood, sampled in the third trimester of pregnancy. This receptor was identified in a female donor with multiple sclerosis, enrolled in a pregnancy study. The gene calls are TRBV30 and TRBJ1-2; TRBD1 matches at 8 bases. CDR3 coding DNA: TGTGCCTGGAGAGGACAGGGCTATGGCTACACCTTC. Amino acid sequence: CAWRGQGYGYTF.